This TCR beta chain is drawn from a study of breast tumors, draining lymph nodes, adjacent tissues. Many counts were recorded for this clonotype. Each CDR3 protein gets one entry after TCRdb re-called the multiplex PCR reads with MiXCR. The sample lists some 97,000 distinct CDR3 sequences, less than 25% occurring once. Axillary draining lymph nodes of breast cancer patients supplied the node samples. The V gene lost 1 base and the J gene lost 6 bases, with 4 bases spanning the gap. This CDR3 is 12 amino acids long. Germline values: CDR1 LGHDT, CDR2 YNNKEL (reference sequence). The specimen was axillary lymph node tissue. The receptor was isolated from a female donor with breast cancer. Some clones in this sample may be carry-over from other donors' samples. V is TRBV3-1 and J is TRBJ1-5; D gene unclear. CDR3 sequence: CASSQGSQPQHF. CDR3 coding DNA: TGTGCCAGCAGCCAAGGCAGTCAGCCCCAGCATTTT.